This TCR beta chain derives from a study of patients and donors after allogeneic stem cell transplantation. This clonotype was detected a few times. TCRdb passed the RT-PCR reads through MiXCR, listing each CDR3 protein once. The table lists about a million distinct CDR3 sequences, more than 15% of them singletons. The sequencing sample was made of blood, either unsorted or a sorted T cell fraction (not recorded which). This TCR was recovered from a human donor who was either an allogeneic HSCT recipient or a stem cell or donor lymphocyte infusion donor (not recorded which). It is not recorded whose cells these are; they may come from a transplant donor.

The CDR3 here is CASSTTNTEAFF. The CDR3 DNA reads as TGTGCCAGTAGTACCACCAACACTGAAGCTTTCTTT. V is TRBV19 and J is TRBJ1-1; D is undetermined. V gave up 4 bases and J gave up 2 bases, with 5 bases separating them. Germline V gene lookup returns CDR1 LNHDA and CDR2 SQIVND (reference sequence). The CDR3 length is 12 residues.